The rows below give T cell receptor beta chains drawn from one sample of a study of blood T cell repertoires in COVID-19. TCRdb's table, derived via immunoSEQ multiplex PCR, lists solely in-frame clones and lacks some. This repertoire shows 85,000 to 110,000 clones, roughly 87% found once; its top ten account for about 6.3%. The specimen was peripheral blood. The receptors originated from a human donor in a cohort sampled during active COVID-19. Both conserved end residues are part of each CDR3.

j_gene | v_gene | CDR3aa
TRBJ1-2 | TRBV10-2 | CASSEQGTNYGYTF
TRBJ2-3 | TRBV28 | CASSLCWPGRTDTQYF
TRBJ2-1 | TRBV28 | CASSLFWGQGINEQFF
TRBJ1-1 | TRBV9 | CASSLRTGGTNTEAFF
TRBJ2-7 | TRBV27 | CASSLSIGLAGYEQYF
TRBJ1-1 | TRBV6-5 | CASFLQGIAEAFF
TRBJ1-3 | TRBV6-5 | CASGRGAGGNTIYF
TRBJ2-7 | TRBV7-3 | CASSSGLAGVSEQYF
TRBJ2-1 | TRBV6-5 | CASYRGGLNEQFF
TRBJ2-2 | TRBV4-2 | CASSDFSGRGSAGELFF
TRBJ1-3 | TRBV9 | CASSPQLSGNTIYF
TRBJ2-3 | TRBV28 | CASPKTSGGVVDTQYF
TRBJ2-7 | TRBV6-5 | CASSRTISNYEQYF
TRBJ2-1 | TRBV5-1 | CASSVSLSGAGNSYNEQFF
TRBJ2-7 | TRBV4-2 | CASSPSPGDEQYF
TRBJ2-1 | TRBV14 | CASSQAAGLDNEQFF
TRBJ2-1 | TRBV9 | CASSKGTEGDEQFF
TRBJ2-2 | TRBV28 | CASSRQGPNTGELFF
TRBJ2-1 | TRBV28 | CASSESGGGLYNEQFF
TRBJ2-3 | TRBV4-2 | CASSQEGFLMTSTDTQYF
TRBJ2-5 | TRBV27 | CASSLYQGQETQYF
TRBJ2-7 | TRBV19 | CASSIGRQGYEQYF
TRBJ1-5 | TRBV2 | CASSSSLGNRQPQHF
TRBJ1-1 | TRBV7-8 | CASSLAFDKEAFF
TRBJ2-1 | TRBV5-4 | CASWSSGGYNEQFF
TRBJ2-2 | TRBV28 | CASSLSGGLNTGELFF
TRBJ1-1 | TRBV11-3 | CASSQQGQLNTEAFF
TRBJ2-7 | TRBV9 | CASSPLGQGGSYEQYF
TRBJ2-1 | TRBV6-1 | CASSEWERGIYNEQFF
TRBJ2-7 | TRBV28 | CASAPLREGGYEQYF
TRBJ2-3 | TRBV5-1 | CASSSGTSSIDTQYF